Each of the 17 T cell receptor beta chains below was sequenced from the same sample in a study of CD8 T cells in Susac syndrome. RNA was extracted with the RNeasy kit, and a quantity of roughly 0.5 to 1 ug was reverse transcribed using random hexamers. TCRdb recomputed calls from the immunoSEQ multiplex PCR reads with MiXCR, one row per CDR3 protein. The data show approximately 180,000 distinct CDR3 sequences, with roughly 92% seen just once and 0.09% to 0.1% held by the top ten. The specimen sequenced was CD4+ T cells from PBMCs. These receptors were collected from a human donor with multiple sclerosis.

In this sample, this clonotype turned up once. This chain links TRBV5-1 with TRBJ1-4; TRBD1 might be the D (5 bases). The CDR3 sequence is 15 residues long. Trimming cost V 0 bases and J 8 bases, with 14 bases left between them. CDR1 and CDR2 (germline): SGHRS, YFSETQ. The CDR3, as DNA: TGCGCCAGCAGCTTGGCCGGAGGGGCTAGGGAAAAACTGTTTTTT. Protein: CASSLAGGAREKLFF.

The J gene is TRBJ2-3, the V gene TRBV7-2; D uncertain. Germline V gives CDR1 SGHTA, CDR2 FQGNSA. With 3 bases removed from V and 2 bases from J, the gap between germline ends came to 6 bases. This CDR3 contains 13 residues. The CDR3 DNA reads TGTGCCAGCAGCTTCAGGATCACAGATACGCAGTATTTT. Amino acids: CASSFRITDTQYF.

The V gene is TRBV30, the J gene TRBJ1-1; 7 bases agree with TRBD1. The trim removed 2 bases at V and 7 bases at J, leaving 10 bases unmatched. The CDR3 contains 14 residues. The germline gives CDR1 GTSNPN, CDR2 SVGIG (reference sequence). The chain's CDR3 is CAWSKGQAPREAFF. The CDR3 DNA sequence: TGTGCCTGGAGTAAAGGACAGGCACCCCGTGAAGCTTTCTTT.

The chain carries TRBV4-3 and TRBJ2-5; 9 nucleotides agree with TRBD2. From germline, CDR1 is LGHNA and CDR2 YSLEER. The CDR3 has 15 residues. Unmatched junction bases numbered 7, after V lost 4 bases and J lost 4 bases. The CDR3 region is CASSRNSGSLETQYF. Here the CDR3 DNA reads TGCGCCAGCAGCCGGAATAGCGGGAGCCTAGAGACCCAGTACTTC.

V gene TRBV5-1 combines with J gene TRBJ1-6; a possible D gene is TRBD1 (6 bases). Germline-derived CDR1 and CDR2 are SGHRS and YFSETQ. This CDR3 has 16 amino acids. V lost 3 bases and J lost 3, with 13 bases in between. The CDR3 spells CASSYQQGSYNSPLHF. Here the CDR3 DNA reads TGCGCCAGCAGCTATCAACAGGGAAGCTATAATTCACCCCTCCACTTT.

The chain couples TRBV29-1 to TRBJ1-2, with 8 bases lining up with TRBD1. Germline CDR1 is SQVTM and CDR2 is ANQGSEA. V trimming: 1 base; J trimming: 4 bases; junction bases outside the gene matches: 11. The CDR3 spans 16 residues. CDR3 protein: CSVEGRGRGKAYGYTF. DNA for the CDR3: TGCAGCGTTGAAGGCAGGGGGCGCGGTAAAGCCTATGGCTACACCTTC.

This chain connects TRBV5-1 to TRBJ1-6; D is ambiguous. V was trimmed by 1 base and J by 8 bases, leaving 13 bases between them. The CDR3 covers 15 residues. Germline CDR1 SGHRS, CDR2 YFSETQ. Here the CDR3 reads CASSLREPGDSPLHF. Written as DNA, the CDR3 is TGCGCCAGCAGCTTGCGGGAGCCGGGCGATTCACCCCTCCACTTT.

V gene TRBV6-5 combines with J gene TRBJ2-7; possible D gene TRBD1, 5 bases. The germline gives CDR1 MNHEY, CDR2 SVGAGI. V gave up 5 bases and J gave up 0 bases, with 8 bases separating them. This CDR3 spans 13 amino acids. CDR3: CASSRTLSYEQYF. CDR3 coding DNA: TGTGCCAGCAGTAGGACACTCTCCTACGAGCAGTACTTC.

This chain links TRBV18 with TRBJ2-7; 15 bases are a match to TRBD2. This CDR3 is built from 17 residues. Germline lookup yields CDR1 KGHSH and CDR2 LQKENI. With 0 bases clipped from V and 4 bases from J, the junction kept 4 bases outside the gene matches. CDR3 protein: CASSPPGLAGGAYEQYF. The CDR3 coding sequence is TGTGCCAGCTCACCACCGGGACTAGCGGGAGGAGCGTACGAGCAGTACTTC.

The genes are TRBV7-2 and TRBJ2-3, with 9 bases lining up with TRBD1. CDR3 length: 15 residues. With 5 bases clipped from V and 8 bases from J, the junction kept 11 bases outside the gene matches. The V gene's germline CDR1 is SGHTA and CDR2 FQGNSA. The DNA of the CDR3 is TGTGCCAGCAGCGGTCGGACAGGGGTGATGGGTACGCAGTATTTT. Translating it yields CASSGRTGVMGTQYF.

The V call is TRBV3-1, the J call TRBJ2-2; TRBD1 matches at 9 bases. V lost 2 bases to trimming and J lost 5 bases; unmatched junction nucleotides: 6. CDR3 length: 16 amino acids. Germline CDR1 LGHDT, CDR2 YNNKEL (reference sequence). CDR3: CASSQNTGTGTGELFF. The CDR3 nucleotides are TGTGCCAGCAGCCAAAACACGGGGACAGGGACCGGGGAGCTGTTTTTT.

This clonotype was recorded only once. The chain combines TRBV11-1 with TRBJ2-1; TRBD2 matches 15 bases. The CDR3 consists of 16 residues. V shed 7 bases and J 5 bases; nucleotides not matched to a gene: 6. The germline V gene encodes CDR1 SGHAT and CDR2 FQDESV (reference sequence). DNA of the CDR3: TGTGCCAGCACCTTGGGACTAGCGGGGGGAAACAATGAGCAGTTCTTC. Protein: CASTLGLAGGNNEQFF. Supplemented by reference TRBV11-1 and TRBJ2-1, the full variable domain reads EAEVAQSPRYKITEKSQAVAFWCDPISGHATLYWYRQILGQGPELLVQFQDESVVDDSQLPKDRFSAERLKGVDSTLKIQPAELGDSAMYLCASTLGLAGGNNEQFFGPGTRLTVL.

The chain uses TRBV6-2 or TRBV6-3 and TRBJ2-1, with D unresolved. Germline values: CDR1 MNHEY, CDR2 SVGEGT. The CDR3 contains 12 residues. The germline V and J ends were trimmed by 7 bases and 4 bases, with 8 bases remaining between them. The CDR3 DNA sequence: TGTGCCAGCAATATCCAGTACAATGAGCAGTTCTTC. Its translation is CASNIQYNEQFF.

The gene calls are TRBV6-6 and TRBJ2-4; 7 positions agree with TRBD2. The CDR3 loop spans 15 amino acids. Trimming cost V 0 bases and J 1 base; bases outside gene matches: 0. Germline CDR1 reads MNHNY; CDR2 reads SVGAGI (reference sequence). CDR3 protein: CASSYSGGAKNIQYF. The CDR3 DNA reads TGTGCCAGCAGTTACTCCGGGGGGGCCAAAAACATTCAGTACTTC.

The V call is TRBV2, the J call TRBJ1-4; no clear D. V lost 7 bases and J lost 7, with 16 bases in between. CDR3 length: 14 amino acids. Germline V lookup: CDR1 SNHLY, CDR2 FYNNEI. As DNA, the CDR3 is TGTGCCAGCAACCTCGGACGGACTCGTGAAAAACTGTTTTTT. It yields the protein CASNLGRTREKLFF.

This clonotype was observed a single time. The chain carries TRBV2 and TRBJ1-6; 8 nucleotides line up with TRBD1. There are 14 residues in the CDR3. The germline V gene has CDR1 SNHLY and CDR2 FYNNEI. Trimming cost V 6 bases and J 7 bases; bases outside gene matches: 5. In DNA form, the CDR3 reads TGTGCCAGCAGGGAGGGACAGGAAAATTCACCCCTCCACTTT. It codes for CASREGQENSPLHF.

This chain connects TRBV5-1 to TRBJ1-1; D call uncertain. The CDR3 is 17 amino acids. V was shortened by 0 bases and J by 4 bases, with 19 bases between the two germline ends. Looked up from germline, CDR1 is SGHRS and CDR2 is YFSETQ. The CDR3 DNA follows: TGCGCCAGCAGCTTGGCCGTTGGTGGCAGGATGGGCACTGAAGCTTTCTTT. Protein sequence: CASSLAVGGRMGTEAFF.